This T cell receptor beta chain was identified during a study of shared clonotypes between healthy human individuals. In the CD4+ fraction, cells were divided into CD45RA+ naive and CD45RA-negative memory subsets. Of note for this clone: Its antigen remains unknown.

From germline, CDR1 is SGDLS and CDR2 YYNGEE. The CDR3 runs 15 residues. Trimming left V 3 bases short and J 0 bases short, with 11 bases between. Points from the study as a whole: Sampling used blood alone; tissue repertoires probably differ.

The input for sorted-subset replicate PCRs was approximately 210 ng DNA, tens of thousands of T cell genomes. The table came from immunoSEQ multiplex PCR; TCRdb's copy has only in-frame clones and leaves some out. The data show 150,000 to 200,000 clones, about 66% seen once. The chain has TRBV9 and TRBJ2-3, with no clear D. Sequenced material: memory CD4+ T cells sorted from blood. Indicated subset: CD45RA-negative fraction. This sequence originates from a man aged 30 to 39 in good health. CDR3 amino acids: CASSALGASTDTQYF. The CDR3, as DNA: TGTGCCAGCAGCGCGTTAGGTGCTAGCACAGATACGCAGTATTTT.